The 4 T cell receptor beta chains given below trace back to one sample, sequenced in a study of patients and donors after allogeneic stem cell transplantation. TCRdb reprocessed the RT-PCR reads via MiXCR and lists one record per CDR3 protein. The table lists under 30,000 distinct CDR3 sequences, around 30% of them singletons. Sequencing was done on a sample of blood, either unsorted or a sorted T cell fraction (not recorded which). The receptors stem from a human donor who was either an allogeneic HSCT recipient or a stem cell or donor lymphocyte infusion donor (not recorded which). It is not recorded whose cells these are; they may come from a transplant donor.

This clonotype was seen more than once but under ten times. The chain combines TRBV12-3 or TRBV12-4 with TRBJ2-7, with D possibly matching TRBD2 (6 bases). The CDR3 totals 12 residues. The V and J ends lost 3 bases and 6 bases respectively, with 9 bases between them. The CDR3 DNA is TGTGCCAGCAGTTTCCCGGAGGGCGAGCAGTACTTC. The encoded protein is CASSFPEGEQYF.

This clonotype was observed a few times. V usage is TRBV6-5 and J usage is TRBJ2-3; D is unresolved. V dropped 8 bases and J dropped 4 bases, with 7 bases sitting between them. This CDR3 is 11 amino acids long. Germline V gene data show CDR1 as MNHEY and CDR2 as SVGAGI. In nucleotides, the CDR3 is TGTGCCAGCGGCCTAGCAGATACGCAGTATTTT. This codes for CASGLADTQYF.

V is TRBV28 and J is TRBJ1-4; no reliable D call. Looked up from germline, CDR1 is MDHEN and CDR2 is SYDVKM. V lost 2 bases and J lost 0, with 4 bases in between. The CDR3 is 14 amino acids. The CDR3 DNA reads TGTGCCAGCAGTTTAGGGGCAACTAATGAAAAACTGTTTTTT. Protein: CASSLGATNEKLFF.

The chain employs TRBV19 and TRBJ1-4, with TRBD1 matching over 8 bases. Germline V gene sequence: CDR1 LNHDA, CDR2 SQIVND (reference sequence). This CDR3 has 16 residues. The ends lost 5 bases at V and 0 bases at J; junction bases unmatched: 5. The CDR3 DNA follows: TGTGCCAGTAGTGACAGGGGCGGGACAACTAATGAAAAACTGTTTTTT. It translates to CASSDRGGTTNEKLFF.